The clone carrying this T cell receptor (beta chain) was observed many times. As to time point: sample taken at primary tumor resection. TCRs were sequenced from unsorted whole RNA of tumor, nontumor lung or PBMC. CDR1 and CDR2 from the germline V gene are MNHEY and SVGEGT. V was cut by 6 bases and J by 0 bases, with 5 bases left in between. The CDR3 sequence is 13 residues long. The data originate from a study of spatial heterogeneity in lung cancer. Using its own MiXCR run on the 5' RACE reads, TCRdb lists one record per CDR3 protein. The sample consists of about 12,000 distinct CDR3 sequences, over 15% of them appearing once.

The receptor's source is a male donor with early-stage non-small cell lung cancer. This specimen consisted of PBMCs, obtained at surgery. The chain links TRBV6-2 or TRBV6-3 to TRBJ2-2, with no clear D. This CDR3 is CASSTTNTGELFF. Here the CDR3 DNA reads TGTGCCAGCAGCACTACGAACACCGGGGAGCTGTTTTTT.